A selection of T cell receptor beta chains follows, all from one sample in a study of radiation and T cells in renal cell carcinoma. Profiled with immunoSEQ multiplex PCR; TCRdb holds only in-frame clones, not every one. The sample carries roughly 80,000 clones, 70% to 90% recorded once. This material consisted of blood, taken from a patient whose treatment included radiotherapy and nephrectomy. The source of these receptors is a woman aged 55 to 70 with renal cell carcinoma. CDR3s include the opening cysteine and the closing phenylalanine or tryptophan.

V gene: TRBV19; CDR3 protein: CATKQGLEEQFF
V gene: TRBV7-2; CDR3 protein: CASSLAQGTGGGYTF
V gene: TRBV2; CDR3 protein: CASRGFGIRGYTF
V gene: TRBV4-2; CDR3 protein: CASSPGQRNTEAFF
V gene: TRBV18; CDR3 protein: CASSIDRDHYGYTF
V gene: TRBV9; CDR3 protein: CASSPREGSYNEQFF
V gene: TRBV5-1; CDR3 protein: CASSLVLAEPQETQYF
V gene: TRBV28; CDR3 protein: CATRGAQETQYF
V gene: TRBV11-2; CDR3 protein: CASSPRTGATF
V gene: TRBV6-6; CDR3 protein: CAARVVVNEKLFF
V gene: TRBV5-1; CDR3 protein: CASSFGRGNYEQYF
V gene: TRBV19; CDR3 protein: CASSTILGYEQYF
V gene: TRBV6-5; CDR3 protein: CASSRGGHTDTQYF
V gene: TRBV6-5; CDR3 protein: CASSSAYYGYTF
V gene: TRBV7-9; CDR3 protein: CASSLDGYTEAFF
V gene: TRBV19; CDR3 protein: CASSTTQGNTIYF
V gene: TRBV10-3; CDR3 protein: CATAEYQETQYF
V gene: TRBV6-6; CDR3 protein: CASSLLKRGLETQYF
V gene: TRBV11-2; CDR3 protein: CASSLQVGYGYTF
V gene: TRBV11-2; CDR3 protein: CASSLQTARYNEQFF
V gene: TRBV15; CDR3 protein: CATSKGRGTGELFF
V gene: TRBV30; CDR3 protein: CAWSKKGLNTEAFF
V gene: TRBV19; CDR3 protein: CASSTPSRTYEQYF
V gene: TRBV4-3; CDR3 protein: CASSQDRWGPNNEQFF
V gene: TRBV6-1; CDR3 protein: CASSEGGLGEKLFF
V gene: TRBV5-1; CDR3 protein: CASSPGGAASTDTQYF
V gene: TRBV27; CDR3 protein: CATRGLATYEQYF
V gene: TRBV4-2; CDR3 protein: CASSQDERHGYNEQFF
V gene: TRBV5-1; CDR3 protein: CASSLTGQGPEGTF
V gene: TRBV9; CDR3 protein: CASSVVSQGFTGELFF
V gene: TRBV28; CDR3 protein: CASKKSRVSGNTIYF
V gene: TRBV4-1; CDR3 protein: CASSQGQGGITDTQYF
V gene: TRBV19; CDR3 protein: CASSISENNEQFF
V gene: TRBV6-5; CDR3 protein: CASTVAGPTYEQYF
V gene: TRBV21-1; CDR3 protein: CASSTFHRGGNQPQHF
V gene: TRBV6-5; CDR3 protein: CASSYSRGNYGYTF
V gene: TRBV6-1; CDR3 protein: CASSERTSGAGYVAF
V gene: TRBV6-5; CDR3 protein: CASSFHSGPPYNEQFF
V gene: TRBV7-9; CDR3 protein: CASSLEEGRTVGEKLFF
V gene: TRBV2; CDR3 protein: CASGVQGENIQYF
V gene: TRBV5-1; CDR3 protein: CASSLAGEKLFF
V gene: TRBV4-1; CDR3 protein: CASSHIDRARNEKLFF
V gene: TRBV19; CDR3 protein: CASSASGKTNEQFF